This TCR beta chain appears in the sequencing data of a study of T-cell memory formation after mild COVID-19. On the study more broadly: Clustering of TCRs was largely donor specific. The study, taken as a whole, reports: Chiefly within CM and EM were the contracting CD4+ clones; CD8+ ones were within EMRA. A balance of CD4 and CD8 characterized clones contracting day 15 to 85, whereas later expanders leaned CD4+.

A remark on this clonotype: Its antigen is undetermined.

5'RACE with constant-segment primers built TCRalpha and TCRbeta cDNA libraries with UMIs. TCRdb used MiXCR to reprocess the 5' RACE reads, holding one entry per CDR3 protein. The sample has 450,000 to 650,000 distinct CDR3 sequences, roughly 18% seen once; the top ten hold about 12%. What was sequenced was PBMCs or a T cell subset sorted from them (not recorded which). This clonotype originated in an adult woman who had mild COVID-19 (a few samples of this study predate the infection). Cell type and time point are not known.

The chain's CDR3 is CAWTGGTANTEAFF. Here the CDR3 DNA reads TGTGCCTGGACTGGAGGGACGGCGAACACTGAAGCTTTCTTT. The chain has TRBV30 and TRBJ1-1, with a weak D call TRBD1 (5 bases). V shed 4 bases and J shed 1 base, with 13 bases lying between them. The length of the CDR3 is 14 residues. The germline V gene encodes CDR1 GTSNPN and CDR2 SVGIG (reference sequence).